The next 19 T cell receptor beta chains were all read from a single sample in a study of blood T cells in healthy people across ages. A second PCR of 7 to 11 cycles used a sample-barcoded 5' primer and a J-beta primer mix. In TCRdb, the 5' RACE reads were re-called with MiXCR into one record per CDR3 protein. The table includes about 970,000 distinct CDR3 sequences, just over 50% detected once. Specimen: blood. The receptors derive from a woman aged 55 to 70 in good health.

This chain joins TRBV3-1 and TRBJ1-2; D remains unclear. The CDR3 is made up of 11 amino acids. In germline, CDR1 is LGHDT, CDR2 YNNKEL (reference sequence). Between the trimmed V and J ends, which lost 0 bases and 8 bases, there was a span of 4 bases. CDR3 in DNA: TGTGCCAGCAGCCAAGAGGGCGGCTACACCTTC. It is translated as CASSQEGGYTF. The full variable domain, in which reference TRBV3-1 and TRBJ1-2 provide the parts outside the CDR3, is DTAVSQTPKYLVTQMGNDKSIKCEQNLGHDTMYWYKQDSKKFLKIMFSYNNKELIINETVPNRFSPKSPDKAHLNLHINSLELGDSAVYFCASSQEGGYTFGSGTRLTVV.

This chain joins TRBV5-8 and TRBJ2-5; maybe TRBD2 (6 bases). The germline CDR1 and CDR2 sequences are SGHTS and YDEGEE. This CDR3 region has 15 residues. The V and J ends lost 4 bases and 11 bases respectively, with 24 bases between them. The CDR3 reads CASSIVYRDSRGQYF. The CDR3 DNA sequence: TGTGCCAGCAGCATAGTATACCGGGACTCCCGTGGGCAGTACTTC.

This sequence joins TRBV20-1 and TRBJ1-5; D not resolved. Trimming took off 5 bases at V and 5 bases at J, with 16 bases between the two ends. Germline V CDR1 and CDR2: DFQATT, SNEGSKA (reference sequence). This CDR3 has 14 amino acids. CDR3 in amino acids: CSAPRAVGDQPQHF. The CDR3 nucleotides are TGCAGTGCTCCTCGCGCGGTTGGGGATCAGCCCCAGCATTTT.

This clonotype has just a few counts. The chain joins TRBV27 to TRBJ2-1; D perhaps matches TRBD1 (5 bases). In germline, CDR1 is MNHEY, CDR2 SMNVEV (reference sequence). V was clipped by 6 bases and J by 11 bases, with 20 bases between them. The CDR3 length is 14 residues. CDR3: CASSPPSNRLQQFF. The CDR3 DNA is TGTGCCAGCAGCCCCCCCAGTAACAGGCTCCAGCAGTTCTTC.

The V call is TRBV4-3, the J call TRBJ1-2; the D is unclear. In germline, CDR1 is LGHNA, CDR2 YSLEER. The CDR3 contains 18 residues. V gave up 0 bases and J gave up 4 bases, with 21 bases separating them. The CDR3 coding sequence is TGCGCCAGCAGCCAAGACGTCCCGAGGACTGGTGGCCTCTATGGCTACACCTTC. Protein: CASSQDVPRTGGLYGYTF.

V is TRBV18 and J is TRBJ2-1; D is uncertain. The V end was cut by 2 bases, the J end by 5 bases, with 16 bases between. The CDR3 covers 16 residues. Germline lookup yields CDR1 KGHSH and CDR2 LQKENI. In DNA form, the CDR3 reads TGTGCCAGCTCACCAGCGGATAGCTCATATAACAATGAGCAGTTCTTC. Residues: CASSPADSSYNNEQFF.

This clonotype was seen only a few times. The rearrangement uses TRBV28 and TRBJ2-5; tentative D call: TRBD1 (5 bases). CDR3 length: 16 amino acids. V was clipped by 2 bases and J by 2 bases, with 15 bases between them. Per germline, CDR1 MDHEN and CDR2 SYDVKM. CDR3 in DNA: TGTGCCAGCAGTTTACCCCAGGGTCCATCGCAAGAGACCCAGTACTTC. It is translated as CASSLPQGPSQETQYF.

This clonotype appeared a few times. The V gene is TRBV4-3, the J gene TRBJ2-7; TRBD1 matches 10 bases. In germline, CDR1 is LGHNA, CDR2 YSLEER. This CDR3 comprises 18 residues. J was trimmed by 1 base and V by 1 base; bases with no gene match: 10. The CDR3 DNA reads TGCGCCAGCAGCCAAGGTATTCTCCGGGACAGGGGATCCTACGAGCAGTACTTC. This encodes CASSQGILRDRGSYEQYF.

The chain is built from TRBV3-1 and TRBJ2-1, with D unresolved. Germline CDR1 is LGHDT and CDR2 is YNNKEL (reference sequence). Trimming removed 1 base at V and 6 bases at J, with 10 bases between. CDR3 length: 14 amino acids. Written as DNA, the CDR3 is TGTGCCAGCAGCCAAGGATACCCGATCAATGAGCAGTTCTTC. Its translation is CASSQGYPINEQFF.

This rearrangement joins TRBV10-3 to TRBJ2-1; 9 nucleotides line up with TRBD2. This CDR3 is built from 16 residues. Germline V gene data show CDR1 as ENHRY and CDR2 as SYGVKD. V dropped 3 bases and J dropped 6; count of bases not matched to a gene: 9. The CDR3 is CAISDPGAGGPNEQFF. The CDR3 region has the DNA TGTGCCATCAGTGACCCGGGGGCGGGAGGGCCCAATGAGCAGTTCTTC.

In DNA form, the CDR3 reads TGTGCCATCAGTGAGCCCGGGACTAGCGGGGGGGATGAGCAGTTCTTC. It specifies CAISEPGTSGGDEQFF. The J gene is TRBJ2-1, the V gene TRBV10-3, with 16 bases lining up with TRBD2. V trimming: 2 bases; J trimming: 8 bases; junction bases outside the gene matches: 3. The CDR3 is 16 residues long. Germline V gives CDR1 ENHRY, CDR2 SYGVKD.

The CDR3 spells CACRGHGQNQPQHF. CDR3 DNA: TGTGCCTGTAGGGGCCACGGTCAAAATCAGCCCCAGCATTTT. The V gene is TRBV30, the J gene TRBJ1-5; D possibly corresponds to TRBD1 (5 bases). CDR1 GTSNPN and CDR2 SVGIG come from the germline V gene (reference sequence). The CDR3 totals 14 residues. V was cut by 6 bases and J by 4 bases, with 16 bases left in between.

This chain joins TRBV6-2 or TRBV6-3 and TRBJ2-5, with TRBD2 matching over 12 bases. In germline, CDR1 is MNHEY, CDR2 SVGEGT. The trim removed 8 bases at V and 5 bases at J, leaving 15 bases unmatched. CDR3 size: 17 residues. The CDR3, as DNA: TGTGCCAGCCGACCAATTCCTAGCGGGGGGGTGCTGGAGACCCAGTACTTC. The encoded protein is CASRPIPSGGVLETQYF.

This chain uses TRBV3-1 with TRBJ2-4; D might be TRBD1 or TRBD2, each matching 7 bases. Trimming removed 2 bases from V and 0 bases from J, with 14 bases in between. The CDR3 sequence is 17 residues long. Germline CDR1 LGHDT, CDR2 YNNKEL (reference sequence). Here the CDR3 reads CASSQLTGRVAKNIQYF. In DNA, the CDR3 is TGTGCCAGCAGCCAACTGACAGGGAGGGTAGCCAAAAACATTCAGTACTTC.

The rearrangement uses TRBV6-1 and TRBJ2-7, with 11 bases matching TRBD1. V was pared by 7 bases and J by 7 bases, with 9 bases of the junction left unmatched. CDR1 and CDR2 from the germline V gene are MNHNS and SASEGT. This CDR3 region has 14 residues. The CDR3, as DNA: TGTGCCAGCAAACCCGGGACAGGGGGAAGAGAGCAGTACTTC. Its protein product is CASKPGTGGREQYF.

This clonotype was found many times. This chain connects TRBV29-1 to TRBJ2-5, with TRBD1 matching 9 bases. V gave up 3 bases and J gave up 5 bases; unmatched junction bases: 4. Germline CDR1 and CDR2: SQVTM and ANQGSEA. The CDR3 consists of 13 residues. In DNA form, the CDR3 reads TGCAGCGTTGAGAGGGACAGGGCCGAGACCCAGTACTTC. It codes for CSVERDRAETQYF.

On this clonotype itself: A much larger clone sits a single nucleotide away, making a read error possible. The genes are TRBV29-1 and TRBJ2-5; D is tentatively TRBD1 or TRBD2 (5 bases each). Trimming left V 7 bases short and J 11 bases short, with 14 bases between. Germline CDR1 SQVTM, CDR2 ANQGSEA. The length of the CDR3 is 10 residues. Here the CDR3 reads CSGGNAEQYF. Written as DNA, the CDR3 is TGCAGCGGGGGGAATGCGGAGCAGTACTTC.

This clonotype was seen a few times. This chain links TRBV25-1 with TRBJ2-7; 8 nucleotides agree with TRBD2. J was trimmed by 2 bases and V by 2 bases; bases with no gene match: 2. Germline CDR1 reads MGHDK; CDR2 reads SYGVNS. The CDR3 is 14 residues long. The CDR3 spells CASSETSGTYEQYF. The DNA for the CDR3 is TGTGCCAGCAGTGAAACTAGCGGCACCTACGAGCAGTACTTC.

This clonotype was found many times. V gene TRBV7-2 combines with J gene TRBJ1-6; D remains unclear. CDR1 is SGHTA, CDR2 FQGNSA, per germline. The length of the CDR3 is 13 residues. V was cut by 7 bases and J by 10 bases, with 14 bases left in between. Here the CDR3 reads CASNPFLGSPLHF. The CDR3 coding sequence is TGTGCCAGCAACCCTTTTTTGGGATCACCCCTCCACTTT.